Listed below are T cell receptor beta chains from one sample, sequenced in a study of cytomegalovirus exposure and HLA in healthy donors. Sequencing used immunoSEQ multiplex PCR; TCRdb keeps in-frame clones, though not all of them. The sample has roughly 140,000 clones; roughly 63% are singletons. The sequencing input was PBMCs. The source of these receptors is a woman aged 55-70 years in good health and CMV-seropositive. The CDR3 runs from the conserved cysteine through the conserved F or W. A D gene is named only where the DNA matches it firmly. Some rows mark clone size as missing; the rest say once, few, many or name a class of expanded clone.

clone_size: .
v_call: TRBV5-1
j_call: TRBJ2-3
d_call: .
cdr3_aa: CASSLGGPDTQYF
cdr3_nt: TGCGCCAGCAGCTTGGGGGGCCCAGATACGCAGTATTTT

clone_size: .
v_call: TRBV2
j_call: TRBJ2-5
d_call: .
cdr3_aa: CASSQDRYQETQYF
cdr3_nt: TGTGCCAGCAGCCAGGACAGATACCAAGAGACCCAGTACTTC

clone_size: few
v_call: TRBV28
j_call: TRBJ2-7
d_call: TRBD1
cdr3_aa: CASSFESGWDRGYEQYF
cdr3_nt: TGTGCCAGCAGTTTTGAGAGTGGCTGGGACAGGGGTTACGAGCAGTACTTC

clone_size: few
v_call: TRBV27
j_call: TRBJ1-4
d_call: TRBD1
cdr3_aa: CASSPNRGAGEKLFF
cdr3_nt: TGTGCCAGCAGTCCCAACAGGGGCGCCGGAGAAAAACTGTTTTTT

clone_size: .
v_call: TRBV5-8
j_call: TRBJ2-3
d_call: .
cdr3_aa: CASILGWVGADTQYF
cdr3_nt: TGTGCCAGCATATTGGGCTGGGTAGGGGCAGATACGCAGTATTTT

clone_size: .
v_call: TRBV4-3
j_call: TRBJ1-5
d_call: TRBD1
cdr3_aa: CASSLMGTGVYSNQPQHF
cdr3_nt: TGCGCCAGCAGCCTGATGGGGACAGGCGTCTATAGCAATCAGCCCCAGCATTTT

clone_size: few
v_call: TRBV6-6
j_call: TRBJ2-5
d_call: .
cdr3_aa: CASSYSGRGETQYF
cdr3_nt: TGTGCCAGCAGTTACTCAGGGAGGGGGGAGACCCAGTACTTC

clone_size: few
v_call: TRBV19
j_call: TRBJ2-1
d_call: .
cdr3_aa: CASSIIEASNEQFF
cdr3_nt: TGTGCCAGTAGTATAATAGAAGCTAGCAATGAGCAGTTCTTC

clone_size: few
v_call: TRBV4-1
j_call: TRBJ2-7
d_call: .
cdr3_aa: CASSQENSGVSYEQYF
cdr3_nt: TGCGCCAGCAGCCAAGAGAACAGCGGAGTCTCCTACGAGCAGTACTTC

clone_size: once
v_call: TRBV5-1
j_call: TRBJ1-3
d_call: .
cdr3_aa: CASSLVSSGNTIYF
cdr3_nt: TGCGCCAGCAGCTTGGTCAGTTCTGGAAACACCATATATTTT

clone_size: .
v_call: TRBV19
j_call: TRBJ1-1
d_call: .
cdr3_aa: CASSIDQLNEAFF
cdr3_nt: TGTGCCAGTAGTATAGATCAACTTAACGAAGCTTTCTTT

clone_size: .
v_call: TRBV7-2
j_call: TRBJ2-2
d_call: TRBD2
cdr3_aa: CASSPTSGSTTGELFF
cdr3_nt: TGTGCCAGCAGCCCCACTAGCGGGAGTACCACCGGGGAGCTGTTTTTT

clone_size: .
v_call: TRBV6-6
j_call: TRBJ2-7
d_call: .
cdr3_aa: CASRGRELSYEQYF
cdr3_nt: TGTGCCAGCAGAGGCCGGGAACTCTCCTACGAGCAGTACTTC

clone_size: few
v_call: TRBV11-2
j_call: TRBJ1-1
d_call: .
cdr3_aa: CASSFGRDGGTEAFF
cdr3_nt: TGTGCCAGCAGCTTCGGGAGGGACGGAGGTACTGAAGCTTTCTTT

clone_size: .
v_call: TRBV9
j_call: TRBJ2-7
d_call: TRBD2
cdr3_aa: CASSFRTSDEGVQYF
cdr3_nt: TGTGCCAGCAGCTTCCGGACTAGCGACGAGGGGGTGCAGTACTTC

clone_size: .
v_call: TRBV2
j_call: TRBJ2-7
d_call: TRBD1
cdr3_aa: CAGVTGLGYEQYF
cdr3_nt: TGTGCCGGGGTGACAGGGCTCGGCTACGAGCAGTACTTC

clone_size: .
v_call: TRBV7-2
j_call: TRBJ1-1
d_call: .
cdr3_aa: CASSLRQGGNTEAFF
cdr3_nt: TGTGCCAGCAGCCTACGTCAGGGTGGGAACACTGAAGCTTTCTTT

clone_size: .
v_call: TRBV4-1
j_call: TRBJ2-5
d_call: .
cdr3_aa: CASSQKVLEETQYF
cdr3_nt: TGCGCCAGCAGCCAAAAAGTACTTGAAGAGACCCAGTACTTC

clone_size: .
v_call: TRBV7-8
j_call: TRBJ2-1
d_call: TRBD2
cdr3_aa: CASSLGTSGRNEQFF
cdr3_nt: TGTGCCAGCAGCTTAGGGACTAGCGGGAGGAATGAGCAGTTCTTC

clone_size: .
v_call: TRBV10-3
j_call: TRBJ1-1
d_call: TRBD1
cdr3_aa: CAISEGQGVNTEAFF
cdr3_nt: TGTGCCATCAGTGAGGGGCAGGGGGTGAACACTGAAGCTTTCTTT

clone_size: .
v_call: TRBV6-4
j_call: TRBJ2-2
d_call: TRBD2
cdr3_aa: CASSRLAGTGELFF
cdr3_nt: TGTGCCAGCAGTCGACTAGCGGGTACCGGGGAGCTGTTTTTT

clone_size: .
v_call: TRBV7-8
j_call: TRBJ2-5
d_call: TRBD1
cdr3_aa: CASSLFTTGGETQYF
cdr3_nt: TGTGCCAGCAGCTTATTCACGACAGGGGGAGAGACCCAGTACTTC

clone_size: .
v_call: TRBV5-4
j_call: TRBJ1-1
d_call: .
cdr3_aa: CASSLASTGATEAFF
cdr3_nt: TGTGCCAGCAGCTTGGCCTCGACAGGAGCCACTGAAGCTTTCTTT

clone_size: .
v_call: TRBV19
j_call: TRBJ1-2
d_call: .
cdr3_aa: CATQGLWNYGYTF
cdr3_nt: TGTGCCACCCAGGGGCTATGGAACTATGGCTACACCTTC

clone_size: few
v_call: TRBV29-1
j_call: TRBJ2-7
d_call: TRBD1
cdr3_aa: CSVVTFGQAYEQYF
cdr3_nt: TGCAGCGTCGTTACTTTTGGACAGGCCTACGAGCAGTACTTC

clone_size: few
v_call: TRBV7-3
j_call: TRBJ2-1
d_call: TRBD2
cdr3_aa: CASSPRLAGENEQFF
cdr3_nt: TGTGCCAGCAGCCCACGACTAGCGGGCGAGAATGAGCAGTTCTTC

clone_size: .
v_call: TRBV9
j_call: TRBJ2-1
d_call: TRBD2
cdr3_aa: CASRPGSAGNNEQFF
cdr3_nt: TGTGCCAGCAGACCCGGTTCAGCGGGGAACAATGAGCAGTTCTTC

clone_size: .
v_call: TRBV28
j_call: TRBJ2-7
d_call: TRBD1
cdr3_aa: CASLFRGAGQVGHSYEQYF
cdr3_nt: TGTGCCAGCCTCTTTAGGGGAGCCGGACAGGTCGGGCATTCCTACGAGCAGTACTTC

clone_size: .
v_call: TRBV19
j_call: TRBJ2-5
d_call: .
cdr3_aa: CASSSGQQETQYF
cdr3_nt: TGTGCCAGTAGTAGTGGACAGCAAGAGACCCAGTACTTC

clone_size: few
v_call: TRBV28
j_call: TRBJ2-7
d_call: .
cdr3_aa: CASSLSSRDYEQYF
cdr3_nt: TGTGCCAGCAGTTTATCGTCCAGGGACTACGAGCAGTACTTC

clone_size: .
v_call: TRBV6-1
j_call: TRBJ1-5
d_call: TRBD1
cdr3_aa: CASSMSGTATQPQHF
cdr3_nt: TGTGCCAGCAGTATGTCCGGGACAGCGACCCAGCCCCAGCATTTT

clone_size: .
v_call: TRBV5-1
j_call: TRBJ2-2
d_call: TRBD1
cdr3_aa: CASSLEGTGTNTGELFF
cdr3_nt: TGCGCCAGCAGCTTGGAAGGGACAGGAACGAACACCGGGGAGCTGTTTTTT

clone_size: .
v_call: TRBV21-1
j_call: TRBJ1-5
d_call: .
cdr3_aa: CASSKVRPGGISQPQHF
cdr3_nt: TGTGCCAGCAGCAAAGTAAGACCAGGGGGCATCAGTCAGCCCCAGCATTTT

clone_size: .
v_call: TRBV5-4
j_call: TRBJ1-1
d_call: TRBD1
cdr3_aa: CASSRDSNTEAFF
cdr3_nt: TGTGCCAGCAGCCGGGACAGCAACACTGAAGCTTTCTTT

clone_size: .
v_call: TRBV5-4
j_call: TRBJ2-5
d_call: TRBD2
cdr3_aa: CASSAPELAGMMEREQYF
cdr3_nt: TGTGCCAGCAGCGCCCCAGAACTAGCGGGTATGATGGAGAGGGAGCAGTACTTC

clone_size: .
v_call: TRBV7-3
j_call: TRBJ2-1
d_call: .
cdr3_aa: CASSSDLYNEQFF
cdr3_nt: TGTGCCAGCAGCTCAGACTTGTACAATGAGCAGTTCTTC

clone_size: .
v_call: TRBV4-2
j_call: TRBJ2-5
d_call: .
cdr3_aa: CASSQGRRGQETQYF
cdr3_nt: TGTGCCAGCAGCCAGGGCCGGCGGGGTCAAGAGACCCAGTACTTC

clone_size: .
v_call: TRBV29-1
j_call: TRBJ1-1
d_call: TRBD1
cdr3_aa: CSVEARDRGWNTEAFF
cdr3_nt: TGCAGCGTTGAAGCTCGTGACAGGGGATGGAACACTGAAGCTTTCTTT

clone_size: few
v_call: TRBV5-6
j_call: TRBJ2-1
d_call: TRBD2
cdr3_aa: CASLAGYLHNEQFF
cdr3_nt: TGTGCCAGCTTAGCGGGATACCTACACAATGAGCAGTTCTTC

clone_size: once
v_call: TRBV2
j_call: TRBJ1-1
d_call: .
cdr3_aa: CASSGAISEAFF
cdr3_nt: TGTGCCAGCAGTGGGGCCATCTCTGAAGCTTTCTTT

clone_size: .
v_call: TRBV4-1
j_call: TRBJ1-2
d_call: .
cdr3_aa: CASSQETRVTYGYTF
cdr3_nt: TGCGCCAGCAGCCAAGAAACCCGGGTTACCTATGGCTACACCTTC

clone_size: .
v_call: TRBV19
j_call: TRBJ1-5
d_call: TRBD1
cdr3_aa: CASSIDREDQPQHF
cdr3_nt: TGTGCCAGTAGTATTGACAGGGAGGATCAGCCCCAGCATTTT

clone_size: .
v_call: TRBV11-2
j_call: TRBJ2-1
d_call: .
cdr3_aa: CASSPLRTTASSYNEQFF
cdr3_nt: TGTGCCAGCAGCCCTCTTCGTACGACAGCGAGCTCCTACAATGAGCAGTTCTTC

clone_size: .
v_call: TRBV7-9
j_call: TRBJ2-4
d_call: TRBD1
cdr3_aa: CASSLAGTEGNIQYF
cdr3_nt: TGTGCCAGCAGCTTAGCTGGGACAGAGGGAAACATTCAGTACTTC

clone_size: .
v_call: TRBV5-6
j_call: TRBJ2-7
d_call: TRBD1
cdr3_aa: CASSPNRGQPYEQYF
cdr3_nt: TGTGCCAGCAGCCCAAACAGGGGGCAACCCTACGAGCAGTACTTC

clone_size: .
v_call: TRBV4-2
j_call: TRBJ2-2
d_call: .
cdr3_aa: CAVGDANTGELFF
cdr3_nt: TGTGCCGTCGGAGACGCGAACACCGGGGAGCTGTTTTTT

clone_size: once
v_call: TRBV19
j_call: TRBJ2-3
d_call: .
cdr3_aa: CASSIRSGPDTQYF
cdr3_nt: TGTGCCAGTAGTATCCGCAGCGGACCAGATACGCAGTATTTT

clone_size: .
v_call: TRBV10-3
j_call: TRBJ2-5
d_call: .
cdr3_aa: CAISAGVEETQYF
cdr3_nt: TGTGCCATCAGTGCGGGGGTGGAAGAGACCCAGTACTTC

clone_size: .
v_call: TRBV29-1
j_call: TRBJ2-4
d_call: .
cdr3_aa: CSVERLARSPYIQYF
cdr3_nt: TGCAGCGTTGAGAGGTTAGCGAGGAGCCCCTACATTCAGTACTTC

clone_size: .
v_call: TRBV5-1
j_call: TRBJ2-1
d_call: TRBD2
cdr3_aa: CASSLASGVYNEQFF
cdr3_nt: TGCGCCAGCAGCTTGGCGAGCGGGGTTTACAATGAGCAGTTCTTC

clone_size: .
v_call: TRBV29-1
j_call: TRBJ2-3
d_call: .
cdr3_aa: CSVGRADTQYF
cdr3_nt: TGCAGCGTTGGCAGGGCAGATACGCAGTATTTT

clone_size: .
v_call: TRBV4-1
j_call: TRBJ2-7
d_call: TRBD2
cdr3_aa: CASSQAPSGSTYEQYF
cdr3_nt: TGCGCCAGCAGCCAAGCTCCTAGCGGGAGCACCTACGAGCAGTACTTC

clone_size: few
v_call: TRBV10-2
j_call: TRBJ1-2
d_call: TRBD1
cdr3_aa: CASSLTGDDGYTF
cdr3_nt: TGCGCCAGCAGTCTGACAGGGGACGATGGCTACACCTTC

clone_size: few
v_call: TRBV7-9
j_call: TRBJ2-6
d_call: .
cdr3_aa: CASSLGSAPSSGANVLTF
cdr3_nt: TGTGCCAGCAGCTTAGGGTCAGCGCCGAGCTCTGGGGCCAACGTCCTGACTTTC

clone_size: .
v_call: TRBV6-1
j_call: TRBJ2-7
d_call: .
cdr3_aa: CASSDDSSFYEQYF
cdr3_nt: TGTGCCAGCAGTGACGACAGCTCCTTTTACGAGCAGTACTTC

clone_size: .
v_call: TRBV9
j_call: TRBJ2-2
d_call: .
cdr3_aa: CASSTGGELFF
cdr3_nt: TGTGCCAGCAGCACCGGCGGGGAGCTGTTTTTT

clone_size: .
v_call: TRBV5-1
j_call: TRBJ2-5
d_call: TRBD2
cdr3_aa: CASSLITSEETQYF
cdr3_nt: TGCGCCAGCAGCCTCATAACTAGCGAAGAGACCCAGTACTTC

clone_size: few
v_call: TRBV9
j_call: TRBJ1-3
d_call: .
cdr3_aa: CASSVGQGIGNTIYF
cdr3_nt: TGTGCCAGCAGCGTAGGGCAGGGGATAGGAAACACCATATATTTT

clone_size: .
v_call: TRBV7-9
j_call: TRBJ2-3
d_call: .
cdr3_aa: CASSIGQQMYTDTQYF
cdr3_nt: TGTGCCAGCAGCATCGGACAGCAGATGTACACAGATACGCAGTATTTT

clone_size: .
v_call: TRBV5-1
j_call: TRBJ2-1
d_call: TRBD2
cdr3_aa: CASSWGAGGDEQFF
cdr3_nt: TGCGCCAGCAGCTGGGGCGCCGGGGGGGATGAGCAGTTCTTC